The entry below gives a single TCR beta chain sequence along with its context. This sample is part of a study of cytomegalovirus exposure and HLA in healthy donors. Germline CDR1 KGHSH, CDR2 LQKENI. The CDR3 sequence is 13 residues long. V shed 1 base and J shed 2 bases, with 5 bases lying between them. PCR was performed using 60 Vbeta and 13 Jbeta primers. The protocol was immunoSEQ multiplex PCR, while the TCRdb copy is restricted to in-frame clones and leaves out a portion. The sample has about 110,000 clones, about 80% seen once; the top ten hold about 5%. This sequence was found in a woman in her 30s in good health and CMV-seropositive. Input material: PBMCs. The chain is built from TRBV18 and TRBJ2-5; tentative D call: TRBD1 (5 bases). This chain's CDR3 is CASSPRQQETQYF. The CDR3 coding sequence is TGTGCCAGCTCACCACGACAGCAAGAGACCCAGTACTTC.